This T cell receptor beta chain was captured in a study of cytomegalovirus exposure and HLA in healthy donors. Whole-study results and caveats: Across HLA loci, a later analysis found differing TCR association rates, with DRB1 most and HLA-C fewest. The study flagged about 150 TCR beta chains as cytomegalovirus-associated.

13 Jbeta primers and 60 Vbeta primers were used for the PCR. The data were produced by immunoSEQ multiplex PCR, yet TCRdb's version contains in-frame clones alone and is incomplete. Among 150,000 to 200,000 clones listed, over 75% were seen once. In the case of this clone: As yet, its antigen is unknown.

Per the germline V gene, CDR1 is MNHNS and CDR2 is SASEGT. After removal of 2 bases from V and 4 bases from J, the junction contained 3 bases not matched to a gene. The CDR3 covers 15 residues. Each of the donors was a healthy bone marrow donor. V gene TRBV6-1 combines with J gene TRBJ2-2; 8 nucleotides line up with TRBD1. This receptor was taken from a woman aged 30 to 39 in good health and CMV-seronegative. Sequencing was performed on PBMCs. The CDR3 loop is CASSETGGSTGELFF. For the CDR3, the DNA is TGTGCCAGCAGTGAAACAGGGGGGAGCACCGGGGAGCTGTTTTTT.